These 30 T cell receptor beta chains came from one sample sequenced in a study of shared clonotypes between healthy human individuals. Clones were read by immunoSEQ multiplex PCR, and TCRdb kept only the in-frame ones, dropping some. Altogether some 630,000 clones are present, 55% to 75% being singletons, with the ten largest covering under 2%. The sequencing input was memory CD4+ T cells sorted from blood. As to subset: CD45RA-negative fraction. The receptors were gathered from a woman aged 25 to 45 in good health.

This rearrangement joins TRBV6-1 to TRBJ1-2; TRBD1 might be the D (5 bases). CDR3 length: 12 residues. The ends were cut back, 7 bases at V and 5 bases at J, with 11 bases in the middle. Per germline, CDR1 MNHNS and CDR2 SASEGT. DNA for the CDR3: TGTGCCAGCACGGGGGACCGTTATGGCTACACCTTC. Translation: CASTGDRYGYTF.

In its sample, this clone was seen a few times. DNA for the CDR3: TGTGCCAGCAGCCAAGAAAATCTCTCCTACGAGCAGTACTTC. Protein sequence: CASSQENLSYEQYF. The chain employs TRBV14 and TRBJ2-7; D uncertain. This CDR3 is built from 14 residues. Germline lookup yields CDR1 SGHDN and CDR2 FVKESK. Trimming shortened V by 0 bases and J by 0 bases, and 6 bases separated the two germline ends. The complete variable domain, with remaining parts taken from reference TRBV14 and TRBJ2-7, reads EAGVTQFPSHSVIEKGQTVTLRCDPISGHDNLYWYRRVMGKEIKFLLHFVKESKQDESGMPNNRFLAERTGGTYSTLKVQPAELEDSGVYFCASSQENLSYEQYFGPGTRLTVT.

The V call is TRBV19, the J call TRBJ2-5; the D call may be TRBD1 or TRBD2 (5 bases each). Germline V gene lookup returns CDR1 LNHDA and CDR2 SQIVND (reference sequence). The CDR3 is made up of 15 amino acids. Trimming shortened V by 1 base and J by 4 bases, and 13 bases separated the two germline ends. The CDR3 DNA sequence: TGTGCCAGTAGTATAGGGGGGACCGTAGGAGAGACCCAGTACTTC. Its protein product is CASSIGGTVGETQYF.

CDR3 residues: CASSYGGGGTEAFF. The CDR3 region has the DNA TGTGCCAGCAGTTACGGTGGGGGCGGCACTGAAGCTTTCTTT. J is TRBJ1-1 and V is TRBV6-6, with TRBD1 as a possible D gene (6 bases). CDR1 is MNHNY, CDR2 SVGAGI, per germline (reference sequence). Between the trimmed V and J ends, which lost 2 bases and 4 bases, there was a span of 11 bases. This CDR3 region has 14 residues.

This clone came up once. V gene TRBV19 combines with J gene TRBJ2-1; 8 bases line up with TRBD2. This CDR3 spans 15 amino acids. Per germline, CDR1 LNHDA and CDR2 SQIVND (reference sequence). Trimming removed 6 bases from V and 8 bases from J; junction bases left unmatched: 12. In DNA, the CDR3 is TGTGCCAGTAGCGGGATGCGTTCAGCGGGAGATGAGCAGTTCTTC. Amino acid sequence: CASSGMRSAGDEQFF.

The CDR3 sequence: CASSAPQGTRWQYF. The CDR3 bases are TGTGCCAGCAGCGCTCCCCAGGGGACACGATGGCAGTACTTC. This rearrangement joins TRBV28 to TRBJ2-7; maybe TRBD1 (6 bases). CDR3 length: 14 residues. Deletions cut 6 bases from V and 9 bases from J, with 21 bases between. CDR1 is MDHEN and CDR2 is SYDVKM in the germline V gene.

The chain uses TRBV5-1 and TRBJ2-2; possibly TRBD2 for D (6 bases). Germline V gene data show CDR1 as SGHRS and CDR2 as YFSETQ. This CDR3 has 13 residues. The V gene lost 3 bases and the J gene lost 6 bases, with 9 bases spanning the gap. DNA for the CDR3: TGCGCCAGCAGCTCTCTAGCGTCCGGGGAGCTGTTTTTT. Its translation: CASSSLASGELFF.

The chain carries TRBV18 and TRBJ1-5; D remains unclear. The V end lost 6 bases, the J end lost 9 bases, and 15 bases lay between the germline ends. The CDR3 is 13 amino acids. Germline CDR1 KGHSH, CDR2 LQKENI. CDR3 nucleotide sequence: TGTGCCAGCTCGGAACCACGGGGTGGGCCCCAGCATTTT. This codes for CASSEPRGGPQHF.

The sample holds a few counts of this clone. The V and J genes are TRBV7-3 and TRBJ2-7; 9 nucleotides match TRBD1. CDR3 length: 16 residues. Germline V gives CDR1 SGHTA, CDR2 FQGTGA. Trimming took 1 base from V and 3 from J; bases not matched to a gene: 7. DNA for the CDR3: TGTGCCAGCAGCTTAAGTGGGACAGGGAAAAACTACGAGCAGTACTTC. Residues: CASSLSGTGKNYEQYF.

V is TRBV5-5 and J is TRBJ2-7, with D possibly being TRBD1 (6 bases). The V gene lost 4 bases and the J gene lost 7 bases, with 21 bases spanning the gap. The germline V gene encodes CDR1 SGHKS and CDR2 YYEKEE (reference sequence). CDR3 length: 15 amino acids. The CDR3 loop is CASSPRGRGSWEQYF. CDR3 nucleotides: TGTGCCAGCAGCCCTAGGGGAAGGGGGTCGTGGGAGCAGTACTTC. The full variable domain, in which reference TRBV5-5 and TRBJ2-7 provide the parts outside the CDR3, is DAGVTQSPTHLIKTRGQQVTLRCSPISGHKSVSWYQQVLGQGPQFIFQYYEKEERGRGNFPDRFSARQFPNYSSELNVNALLLGDSALYLCASSPRGRGSWEQYFGPGTRLTVT.

CDR3 sequence reads: CATEDVGGSMGQFF. CDR3 DNA: TGTGCCACCGAGGATGTCGGCGGGAGCATGGGGCAGTTCTTC. The chain links TRBV10-3 to TRBJ2-1; 7 bases are shared with TRBD2. Germline V gene sequence: CDR1 ENHRY, CDR2 SYGVKD. The CDR3 is made up of 14 amino acids. J lost 12 bases, V lost 10 bases, and 18 bases had no gene match.

The chain employs TRBV28 and TRBJ2-7, with 12 bases aligning to TRBD2. V was clipped by 0 bases and J by 4 bases; unmatched bases: 16. Germline V gene lookup returns CDR1 MDHEN and CDR2 SYDVKM. The CDR3 runs to 20 residues. The CDR3: CASSLCLTLAGGYGCYEQYF. As DNA, the CDR3 is TGTGCCAGCAGTTTATGCTTGACACTAGCGGGAGGTTATGGTTGTTACGAGCAGTACTTC.

The V call is TRBV18, the J call TRBJ1-4; the match to TRBD1 covers 8 bases. The CDR3 sequence is 14 residues long. The ends lost 3 bases at V and 8 bases at J; junction bases unmatched: 5. CDR1 is KGHSH, CDR2 LQKENI, per germline. The CDR3 here is CASSPQDRVEKLFF. In DNA, the CDR3 is TGTGCCAGCTCACCCCAGGACAGGGTCGAAAAACTGTTTTTT.

J is TRBJ1-4 and V is TRBV6-5; D unresolved. V dropped 2 bases and J dropped 5 bases, with 3 bases sitting between them. The CDR3 has 12 amino acids. Germline lookup yields CDR1 MNHEY and CDR2 SVGAGI. In nucleotides, the CDR3 is TGTGCCAGCAGTTACAGGAATGAAAAACTGTTTTTT. This gives the protein CASSYRNEKLFF.

The chain combines TRBV6-1 with TRBJ2-3; D might be TRBD2 (6 bases). The CDR3 consists of 16 residues. The germline gives CDR1 MNHNS, CDR2 SASEGT. V was clipped by 2 bases and J by 8 bases, with 20 bases between them. CDR3 residues: CASSEFEGLSRATQYF. The CDR3 DNA reads as TGTGCCAGCAGTGAATTTGAGGGACTCTCGAGGGCTACGCAGTATTTT.

This chain connects TRBV28 to TRBJ1-5, with 8 positions matching TRBD1. Germline-derived CDR1 and CDR2 are MDHEN and SYDVKM. V lost 6 bases and J lost 6; bases outside the gene matches: 10. The CDR3 has 15 amino acids. The CDR3 sequence: CASSPGQALVQPQHF. The CDR3 DNA is TGTGCCAGCAGCCCGGGACAGGCTCTAGTTCAGCCCCAGCATTTT.

The chain joins TRBV9 to TRBJ1-5; D is undetermined. Germline CDR1 reads SGDLS; CDR2 reads YYNGEE. The CDR3 length is 15 residues. V was clipped by 0 bases and J by 11 bases, with 18 bases between them. The chain's CDR3 is CASSVGAGLRESQHF. The CDR3 coding sequence is TGTGCCAGCAGCGTAGGGGCAGGCTTAAGAGAGTCCCAGCATTTT. The full variable domain, rest sourced from reference TRBV9 and TRBJ1-5, is DSGVTQTPKHLITATGQRVTLRCSPRSGDLSVYWYQQSLDQGLQFLIQYYNGEERAKGNILERFSAQQFPDLHSELNLSSLELGDSALYFCASSVGAGLRESQHFGDGTRLSIL.

CDR3: CASSERSERETQYF. The CDR3 DNA is TGTGCCAGCAGTGAAAGGTCCGAACGGGAGACCCAGTACTTC. The rearrangement links TRBV25-1 to TRBJ2-5; D call uncertain. The CDR3 consists of 14 residues. The germline V gene has CDR1 MGHDK and CDR2 SYGVNS. Trimming stripped 2 bases from V and 5 bases from J, with 12 bases between. Drawing the rest from reference TRBV25-1 and TRBJ2-5, the complete variable domain is EADIYQTPRYLVIGTGKKITLECSQTMGHDKMYWYQQDPGMELHLIHYSYGVNSTEKGDLSSESTVSRIRTEHFPLTLESARPSHTSQYLCASSERSERETQYFGPGTRLLVL.

This chain uses TRBV6-1 with TRBJ1-1; 9 bases are shared with TRBD1. The germline V gene has CDR1 MNHNS and CDR2 SASEGT. The CDR3 covers 15 residues. V was pared by 8 bases and J by 6 bases, with 13 bases of the junction left unmatched. DNA of the CDR3: TGTGCCAGCCGCTGGACAGGGGCGAAGAAGGCTGAAGCTTTCTTT. Translation gives CASRWTGAKKAEAFF.

This clone was seen a single time. The CDR3 nucleotides read TGTGCCAGCACCAAGGACAGGGGGTTCAACAATGAGCAGTTCTTC. Protein sequence: CASTKDRGFNNEQFF. The V and J genes are TRBV6-5 and TRBJ2-1; 10 nucleotides agree with TRBD1. The germline V gene has CDR1 MNHEY and CDR2 SVGAGI. There are 15 residues in the CDR3. The V and J ends lost 7 bases and 5 bases, in that order; junction bases with no gene match: 8.

J is TRBJ2-3 and V is TRBV6-1; D not certain. The CDR3 has 13 residues. Trimming took 2 bases from V and 2 from J, leaving 5 bases between them. Germline CDR1 and CDR2: MNHNS and SASEGT. CDR3 nucleotide sequence: TGTGCCAGCAGTGAAATGGCCACAGATACGCAGTATTTT. Amino acids: CASSEMATDTQYF.

The chain couples TRBV28 to TRBJ1-2; D is undetermined. Trimming pared 9 bases from V and 7 bases from J, leaving 18 bases between. The CDR3 consists of 13 residues. Germline CDR1 MDHEN, CDR2 SYDVKM. This chain's CDR3 is CASQVPGVSGYTF. Here the CDR3 DNA reads TGTGCCAGTCAGGTCCCCGGGGTCTCTGGCTACACCTTC.

This clone was seen only a few times. The rearrangement uses TRBV7-2 and TRBJ1-3; D remains unclear. Germline V gene sequence: CDR1 SGHTA, CDR2 FQGNSA. The V end was cut by 5 bases, the J end by 3 bases, with 14 bases between. This CDR3 comprises 15 residues. CDR3 coding DNA: TGTGCCAGCAGCCCTGACGTCCTCAGTGGAAACACCATATATTTT. Protein sequence: CASSPDVLSGNTIYF.

V and J are TRBV18 and TRBJ1-5; D unresolved. V gave up 2 bases and J gave up 4 bases, with 15 bases separating them. This CDR3 has 16 residues. Germline V gene lookup returns CDR1 KGHSH and CDR2 LQKENI. For the CDR3, the DNA is TGTGCCAGCTCACCAGGGCCAGATCCTCGGAATCAGCCCCAGCATTTT. Residues: CASSPGPDPRNQPQHF.

The rearrangement joins TRBV2 to TRBJ1-2; D ambiguous. The CDR3 covers 14 residues. CDR1 and CDR2 (germline): SNHLY, FYNNEI. V lost 2 bases to trimming and J lost 4 bases, with 11 bases between them. CDR3 sequence (DNA): TGTGCCAGCAGTGAACAGGTGAAAATCTATGGCTACACCTTC. Amino acids: CASSEQVKIYGYTF.

The rearrangement uses TRBV7-9 and TRBJ1-4, with unresolved D. Per the germline V gene, CDR1 is SEHNR and CDR2 is FQNEAQ (reference sequence). The V and J ends lost 5 bases and 0 bases respectively, with 13 bases between them. CDR3 size: 16 residues. CDR3 in DNA: TGTGCCAGCAGCCTCAGACTCTCTACAACTAATGAAAAACTGTTTTTT. Translated: CASSLRLSTTNEKLFF.

This clone was seen a few times. This chain's CDR3 is CASRGRQSNEQFF. CDR3 sequence (DNA): TGTGCCAGCAGGGGACGGCAGAGCAATGAGCAGTTCTTC. The genes are TRBV6-6 and TRBJ2-1, with D possibly called TRBD1 or TRBD2 (5 bases each). CDR3 size: 13 residues. CDR1 is MNHNY, CDR2 SVGAGI, per germline (reference sequence). Trimming took off 6 bases at V and 6 bases at J, with 12 bases between the two ends.

J is TRBJ2-1 and V is TRBV28; 8 nucleotides match TRBD1. CDR1 and CDR2 from the germline V gene are MDHEN and SYDVKM. V shed 7 bases, J shed 1 base, and the junction held 3 bases outside the gene matches. The CDR3 runs 14 residues. The CDR3 is CASNGDRSYNEQFF. CDR3 in DNA: TGTGCCAGCAATGGGGACAGGTCCTACAATGAGCAGTTCTTC.

The rearrangement joins TRBV5-1 to TRBJ2-1; TRBD2 agrees at 10 bases. The germline V gene has CDR1 SGHRS and CDR2 YFSETQ. This CDR3 comprises 17 residues. J gave up 8 bases and V 0 bases, and 11 bases lay outside the gene matches. CDR3 sequence: CASSLGTSSGSWDEQFF. In DNA form, the CDR3 reads TGCGCCAGCAGCTTGGGCACGTCTAGCGGGAGTTGGGATGAGCAGTTCTTC.

The sample holds many counts of this clone. V and J are TRBV5-1 and TRBJ2-2; 7 bases align to TRBD2. The germline gives CDR1 SGHRS, CDR2 YFSETQ. V trimming: 6 bases; J trimming: 5 bases; junction bases outside the gene matches: 13. There are 16 residues in the CDR3. CDR3 in amino acids: CASNPGDYRGTGELFF. The CDR3 DNA reads as TGCGCCAGCAACCCCGGGGACTATCGGGGGACCGGGGAGCTGTTTTTT.